This TCR beta chain was recovered during a study of post-analysis software for immune sequencing data. Broader study findings: Controls' normalized Chao1 diversity significantly exceeded that of multiple sclerosis patients. Same-batch preparations were strongly co-clustered by F measure.

Concerning this clonotype: Its antigen is currently unknown.

Built from TCR beta cDNA, the libraries had unique molecular identifiers in them. About 500,000 cDNA molecules were obtained per 1 to 10 million input T cells. TCRdb passed the PCR reads through MiXCR, listing each CDR3 protein once. There are approximately 460,000 distinct CDR3 sequences in the sample; 40% to 55% occur only once, and about 12% lies in the top ten. The sequencing input was blood. The clonotype was recovered from a girl aged 5-17 years with multiple sclerosis.

The chain's CDR3 is CASSFGRDTHREQYF. The CDR3, as DNA: TGTGCCAGCAGTTTTGGGCGGGATACTCATCGGGAGCAGTACTTC. V usage is TRBV28 and J usage is TRBJ2-7; weak D call: TRBD2 (6 bases). The CDR3 is 15 residues long. Trimming cost V 3 bases and J 7 bases, with 19 bases left between them. CDR1 MDHEN and CDR2 SYDVKM come from the germline V gene.